This entry concerns a single T cell receptor (beta chain). Its specificity is not known. The V end was cut by 10 bases, the J end by 2 bases, with 13 bases between. Germline assignment: CDR1 MRHNA and CDR2 SNTAGT. The CDR3 has 13 residues. It was genomic DNA that served as the template for profiling TCR beta VDJ and CDR3. In TCRdb, the reads were re-called with MiXCR into one record per CDR3 protein. The table has roughly 51,000 distinct CDR3 sequences, around 73% seen once; the top ten hold approximately 34%. The data belong to a study of CD8+CD57+ T cells in acquired aplastic anemia. Study conclusions and caveats: CD8+ Simpson's diversity in patients was not significantly different from that in controls. Patients and controls had in common twenty-nine CD8+ CDR3 sequences.

V and J are TRBV6-4 and TRBJ2-3, with D possibly being TRBD2 (6 bases). The receptor's source is a human donor in good health, serving as a control. The specimen was sorted CD4+, CD8+, or CD8+CD57+ T cells (not recorded which) from PBMCs. In DNA, the CDR3 is TGTGCCACCTCTGGGCGGGACACAGATACGCAGTATTTT. Translated: CATSGRDTDTQYF.